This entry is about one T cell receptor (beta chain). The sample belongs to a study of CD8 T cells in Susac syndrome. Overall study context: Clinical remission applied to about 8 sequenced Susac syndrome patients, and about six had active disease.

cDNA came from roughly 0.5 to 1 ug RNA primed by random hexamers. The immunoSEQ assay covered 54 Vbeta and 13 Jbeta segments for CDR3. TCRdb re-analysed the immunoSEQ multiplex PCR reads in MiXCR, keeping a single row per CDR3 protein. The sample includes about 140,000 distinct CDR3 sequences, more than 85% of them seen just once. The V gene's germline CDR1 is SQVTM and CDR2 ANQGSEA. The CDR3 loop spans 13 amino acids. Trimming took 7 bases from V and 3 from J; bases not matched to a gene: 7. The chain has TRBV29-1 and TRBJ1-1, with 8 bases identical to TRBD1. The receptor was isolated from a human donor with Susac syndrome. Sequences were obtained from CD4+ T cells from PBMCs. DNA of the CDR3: TGCAGCGCCAGGACAGGGATTGACACTGAAGCTTTCTTT. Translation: CSARTGIDTEAFF.